This TCR beta chain derives from a study of blood T cell repertoires in COVID-19. For the study at large: Sites in the United States, Italy and Spain provided acute and convalescent COVID-19 samples.

Profiling relied on immunoSEQ multiplex PCR, and the TCRdb table lists in-frame clones only, not all of them. The sample holds 300,000 to 400,000 clones, around 87% seen once. Germline V gene sequence: CDR1 SNHLY, CDR2 FYNNEI. This CDR3 has 16 amino acids. V gave up 6 bases and J gave up 6 bases, with 23 bases separating them. The sequence derives from a woman aged 55-69 years with COVID-19, enrolled during active disease. Sequenced: peripheral blood. The chain joins TRBV2 to TRBJ1-2, with D perhaps TRBD1 (6 bases). The CDR3 region has the DNA TGTGCCAGCAGACAGGGTTCAGTACTAAGGTCCCATGGCTACACCTTC. The encoded protein is CASRQGSVLRSHGYTF.